A single T cell receptor (beta chain) is shown here with its context. The time point here: pretreatment peripheral blood. The data derive from a study of PD-L1 blockade in urothelial cancer. V gave up 0 bases and J gave up 8 bases; unmatched junction bases: 9. CDR1 is MNHEY and CDR2 is SMNVEV in the germline V gene (reference sequence). The CDR3 sequence is 15 residues long. Profiling relied on immunoSEQ multiplex PCR, and the TCRdb table lists in-frame clones only, not all of them. The data show 49,000 or so clones, about 86% seen once. The sequences come from PBMCs, collected around atezolizumab (anti-PD-L1) treatment. The rearrangement joins TRBV27 to TRBJ1-2; 7 bases are shared with TRBD1. The source of this sequence is a man between 60 and 75 years old with urothelial cancer. The CDR3 DNA reads TGTGCCAGCAGTTTATCAAGAGGGGGCGCGTCAGGCTACACCTTC. It is translated as CASSLSRGGASGYTF.